Listed below are T cell receptor beta chains from one sample, sequenced in a study of Ad26.COV2.S vaccination and SARS-CoV-2 variants. Sequencing used immunoSEQ multiplex PCR; TCRdb keeps in-frame clones, though not all of them. Here the sample spans 450,000 to 550,000 clones, 89% being singletons. Here the sequenced sample was peripheral blood, taken in a trial of Ad26.COV2.S vaccine versus placebo. These TCRs come from a person between 18 and 65 years old who received the Ad26.COV2.S COVID-19 vaccine or a placebo. The CDR3 runs from the conserved cysteine through the conserved F or W. The order of the fields is D gene, J gene, clone size, V gene, CDR3 DNA, CDR3 protein. D genes are given only for firm matches. Not all rows give a size; the values are once, few, many and, for expanded clones, a class.

>.|TRBJ2-1|.|TRBV7-6
TGTGCCAGCAGCTTAGGAAGCCCAGGAAAGAATGAGCAGTTCTTC
CASSLGSPGKNEQFF
>.|TRBJ1-4|.|TRBV27
TGTGCCAGCAGTTTATCATGGGGCAGAGGCCATGAAAAACTGTTTTTT
CASSLSWGRGHEKLFF
>TRBD2|TRBJ2-1|.|TRBV14
TGTGCCAGCAGCCAAGCCCACATAGCGGGGGGGCATAATGAGCAGTTCTTC
CASSQAHIAGGHNEQFF
>.|TRBJ1-5|once|TRBV28
TGTGCCAGCAGTTTAGTATGGGGGACTCAGCCCCAGCATTTT
CASSLVWGTQPQHF
>TRBD2|TRBJ2-1|.|TRBV5-3
TGTGCCAGAAGCAGGGAGGCCATAGCGGGAGACTACAATGAGCAGTTCTTC
CARSREAIAGDYNEQFF
>.|TRBJ1-1|.|TRBV2
TGTGCCAGCATGACTACAGCGAACACTGAAGCTTTCTTT
CASMTTANTEAFF
>.|TRBJ1-2|.|TRBV7-9
TGTGCCAGCAGCTTGGATGGCGGGACCTCCTATGGCTACACCTTC
CASSLDGGTSYGYTF
>.|TRBJ1-2|.|TRBV28
TGTGCCAGCAGGGGCGGGGGCGAAACCATCTATGGCTACACCTTC
CASRGGGETIYGYTF
>.|TRBJ2-5|.|TRBV29-1
TGCAGCCTTATTACGTCCGCGCAGACCCAGTACTTC
CSLITSAQTQYF
>TRBD2|TRBJ2-7|.|TRBV6-5
TGTGCCAGCAGTTTCACTAGCGGATCCTACGAGCAGTACTTC
CASSFTSGSYEQYF
>.|TRBJ2-6|.|TRBV12-3/TRBV12-4
TGTGCCAGCAGTTTACGTGGGGCCAACGTCCTGACTTTC
CASSLRGANVLTF
>.|TRBJ1-5|.|TRBV19
TGTGCCAGTAGTGGTTTGGGGGGGCAGGTTCAGCCCCAGCATTTT
CASSGLGGQVQPQHF
>TRBD2|TRBJ2-2|once|TRBV9
TGTGCCAGCAGCCCCCTAGCGGGGGGGAGGACCGGGGAGCTGTTTTTT
CASSPLAGGRTGELFF
>.|TRBJ2-1|.|TRBV7-2
TGTGCCAGCAGCTTAGCATCGCCTGAGCAGTTCTTC
CASSLASPEQFF
>TRBD1|TRBJ2-5|few|TRBV4-1
TGCGCCAGCAGACCGACAGGGGCCGGGGATGAGACCCAGTACTTC
CASRPTGAGDETQYF
>.|TRBJ2-7|.|TRBV7-9
TGTGCCAGCAGCCCCCATCGCTACGAGCAGTACTTC
CASSPHRYEQYF
>TRBD2|TRBJ2-2|.|TRBV28
TGTGCCAGCAGAAGTTTGTCGCTAGCGGCCGGGGAGCTGTTTTTT
CASRSLSLAAGELFF
>.|TRBJ1-1|.|TRBV5-4
TGTGCCAGCAGCCAATGGACAAGCACAATGAACACTGAAGCTTTCTTT
CASSQWTSTMNTEAFF
>.|TRBJ2-1|.|TRBV29-1
TGCAGCGTTGATCCCCTAGGGAGGTCCTACAATGAGCAGTTCTTC
CSVDPLGRSYNEQFF
>TRBD1|TRBJ1-1|.|TRBV7-8
TGTGCCAGCAGCCGGGGGACAGCCAACACTGAAGCTTTCTTT
CASSRGTANTEAFF
>.|TRBJ1-5|.|TRBV6-1
TGTGCCAGCAGTGGCCCCGGGCTCCTGTATAGCAATCAGCCCCAGCATTTT
CASSGPGLLYSNQPQHF
>TRBD1|TRBJ1-2|.|TRBV4-1
TGCGCCAGCAGTCGTGACAGGGGGACCCGCCATTATGGCTACACCTTC
CASSRDRGTRHYGYTF
>TRBD1|TRBJ2-3|once|TRBV25-1
TGTGCCAGCAGTGAACCCAAGGACAGGACAGATACGCAGTATTTT
CASSEPKDRTDTQYF
>TRBD2|TRBJ2-7|.|TRBV6-1
TGTGCCAGCAGTGAAGTCACCAGCGGGAGTTACGAGCAGTACTTC
CASSEVTSGSYEQYF
>TRBD2|TRBJ2-1|.|TRBV3-1/TRBV3-2
TGTGCCAGCAGCCTCGGGACTATCACTGAGCAGTTCTTC
CASSLGTITEQFF
>.|TRBJ2-1|.|TRBV27
TGTGCCAGCAAAGAATGGGCACCCTACAATGAGCAGTTCTTC
CASKEWAPYNEQFF
>.|TRBJ2-7|.|TRBV4-1
TGCGCCAGCAGCCAAGCAGTTACCTACGAGCAGTACTTC
CASSQAVTYEQYF
>TRBD2|TRBJ2-3|once|TRBV9
TGTGCCAGCAGGTATAGCGGGAGTGATAGAGATACGCAGTATTTT
CASRYSGSDRDTQYF
>TRBD2|TRBJ2-7|few|TRBV10-3
TGTGCCATCAGGCCGGGACTAGCGATCTACGAGCAGTACTTC
CAIRPGLAIYEQYF
>TRBD2|TRBJ2-1|.|TRBV19
TGTGCCAGTAGTATAGGGACTAGCTCCTACAATGAGCAGTTCTTC
CASSIGTSSYNEQFF
>.|TRBJ2-2|once|TRBV5-5
TGTGCCAGCAGCTGGGGCGTTAGTACCGGGGAGCTGTTTTTT
CASSWGVSTGELFF
>TRBD2|TRBJ2-2|.|TRBV7-9
TGTGCCAGCAACGTGGGACTAGCGGGAGGTTTGGGCACCGGGGAGCTGTTTTTT
CASNVGLAGGLGTGELFF
>TRBD1|TRBJ1-5|.|TRBV6-5
TGTGCCAGCAGTTACTCTCCAGGGGGAGTCCAGCATTTT
CASSYSPGGVQHF
>TRBD2|TRBJ2-3|.|TRBV11-2
TGTGCCAGCAGCTTTATGGCTAGCGGGACACTGGTGAATACGCAGTATTTT
CASSFMASGTLVNTQYF
>.|TRBJ1-1|.|TRBV30
TGTGCCTGGAGTAACGCGAACCCGAACACTGAAGCTTTCTTT
CAWSNANPNTEAFF
>.|TRBJ2-1|few|TRBV14
TGTGCCAGCAGCCAAGGCAGAACGAACAATGAGCAGTTCTTC
CASSQGRTNNEQFF
>.|TRBJ2-1|.|TRBV18
TGTGCCAGCTCACCGCAGCTCCTAGCAATAGATGAGCAGTTCTTC
CASSPQLLAIDEQFF
>TRBD1|TRBJ2-1|.|TRBV28
TGTGCCAGCAGTCTAACAGGACAGGGTTCCTACAATGAGCAGTTCTTC
CASSLTGQGSYNEQFF
>.|TRBJ1-1|.|TRBV29-1
TGCAGCGTTGTTATGGAGCCCGTCCCCTCTGAAGCTTTCTTT
CSVVMEPVPSEAFF
>.|TRBJ2-2|.|TRBV19
TGTGCCAGTAAGGGTCGAGGACAAGAGAACACCGGGGAGCTGTTTTTT
CASKGRGQENTGELFF
>TRBD2|TRBJ2-5|.|TRBV9
TGTGCCAGCAGCCGGACTAGCGGGGGAAGAGAGACCCAGTACTTC
CASSRTSGGRETQYF
>.|TRBJ1-1|.|TRBV12-3/TRBV12-4
TGTGCCAGCAGCTCCGGATCGAACACTGAAGCTTTCTTT
CASSSGSNTEAFF
>.|TRBJ2-1|.|TRBV20-1
TGCAGTGCTAGTCCATTTGACGGCCCTGGGCATGAGCAGTTCTTC
CSASPFDGPGHEQFF
>.|TRBJ1-1|.|TRBV2
TGTGCCAGCAGTGAACAGGGTAGAGGCACTGAAGCTTTCTTT
CASSEQGRGTEAFF
>.|TRBJ1-1|few|TRBV30
TGTGCCTGGAGTCCCGGGCGTCTGCTGAACACTGAAGCTTTCTTT
CAWSPGRLLNTEAFF